The clone carrying this T cell receptor beta chain was found many times. Its antigen is unknown. In TCRdb, the RT-PCR reads were re-called with MiXCR into one record per CDR3 protein. The data contain 750,000 to 850,000 distinct CDR3 sequences, around a sixth of them singletons. This sample was taken from a study of response to subunit inactivated influenza vaccine. Study outcomes and limitations: Few additional T cells are recruited per seasonal influenza vaccination, authors suggested.

This CDR3 has 15 residues. V was pared by 1 base and J by 6 bases, with 17 bases between. The V gene's germline CDR1 is DFQATT and CDR2 SNEGSKA (reference sequence). The gene calls are TRBV20-1 and TRBJ2-3; D might be TRBD1 or TRBD2, each matching 5 bases. This TCR was recovered from a man aged 45 to 65 who received an inactivated influenza vaccine. The specimen was PBMCs from blood, collected 4 to 6 days after vaccination. CDR3 bases: TGCAGTGCTAGAGTTGGCCGGGGCCTAGGGGATACGCAGTATTTT. Its protein product is CSARVGRGLGDTQYF.